The next 8 T cell receptor beta chains were all read from a single sample in a study of blood T cell repertoires in COVID-19. Libraries were prepared by immunoSEQ multiplex PCR; TCRdb keeps only in-frame clonotypes and omits some of them. This sample has some 180,000 clones; roughly 91% occur once, and the top ten carry almost 5%. Sample: peripheral blood. The source of these receptors is a man in his late teens or twenties with COVID-19, enrolled during active disease.

The V gene is TRBV6-5, the J gene TRBJ1-6, with D perhaps matching TRBD1 (6 bases). The length of the CDR3 is 15 residues. Deletions cut 1 base from V and 8 bases from J, with 12 bases between. Per germline, CDR1 MNHEY and CDR2 SVGAGI. The CDR3 DNA reads TGTGCCAGCAGTTACTGGGGGGGCCGCTATTCACCCCTCCACTTT. It translates to CASSYWGGRYSPLHF.

This clone was detected a few times. The chain combines TRBV6-5 with TRBJ1-1; 7 nucleotides line up with TRBD1. This CDR3 has 14 residues. The V and J ends lost 5 bases and 3 bases, in that order; junction bases with no gene match: 6. CDR1 MNHEY and CDR2 SVGAGI come from the germline V gene. CDR3 sequence: CASSTRDSDTEAFF. In DNA form, the CDR3 reads TGTGCCAGCAGTACCCGGGACAGTGACACTGAAGCTTTCTTT.

The chain uses TRBV10-3 and TRBJ2-1; D is uncertain. The CDR3 runs to 15 residues. In germline, CDR1 is ENHRY, CDR2 SYGVKD. Trimming shortened V by 0 bases and J by 0 bases, and 6 bases separated the two germline ends. The CDR3 is CAISESWSSYNEQFF. Written as DNA, the CDR3 is TGTGCCATCAGTGAGTCGTGGAGCTCCTACAATGAGCAGTTCTTC.

This clone appeared once. The genes are TRBV24-1 and TRBJ2-1; D gene unclear. The CDR3 is 12 amino acids. V lost 7 bases and J lost 7, with 10 bases in between. CDR1 and CDR2 (germline): KGHDR, SFDVKD. The CDR3 loop reads CATRGTINEQFF. The CDR3 nucleotides read TGTGCCACCAGGGGCACGATTAATGAGCAGTTCTTC.

The chain employs TRBV30 and TRBJ1-2; D remains ambiguous. CDR3 length: 13 amino acids. V was pared by 2 bases and J by 3 bases, with 10 bases between. The germline V gene has CDR1 GTSNPN and CDR2 SVGIG (reference sequence). The chain's CDR3 is CAWSRGRDYGYTF. In DNA form, the CDR3 reads TGTGCCTGGAGTCGCGGCAGAGACTATGGCTACACCTTC. Complete variable domain (other parts from reference TRBV30 and TRBJ1-2): SQTIHQWPATLVQPVGSPLSLECTVEGTSNPNLYWYRQAAGRGLQLLFYSVGIGQISSEVPQNLSASRPQDRQFILSSKKLLLSDSGFYLCAWSRGRDYGYTFGSGTRLTVV.

CDR3 in DNA: TGCGCCAGCAGCTTGGACGTCAGAGGAAACACCATATATTTT. Residues: CASSLDVRGNTIYF. The rearrangement uses TRBV5-1 and TRBJ1-3; no firm D call. V lost 0 bases to trimming and J lost 4 bases, with 8 bases between them. Germline-derived CDR1 and CDR2 are SGHRS and YFSETQ. This CDR3 has 14 residues.

The chain uses TRBV19 and TRBJ2-7; 8 nucleotides agree with TRBD1. V trimming: 9 bases; J trimming: 4 bases; junction bases outside the gene matches: 11. Germline V gene lookup returns CDR1 LNHDA and CDR2 SQIVND (reference sequence). The CDR3 consists of 14 residues. The CDR3 bases are TGTGCCAGCGCGCCCGGGACAGGTGTGTACGAGCAGTACTTC. Protein product: CASAPGTGVYEQYF.

The chain employs TRBV9 and TRBJ2-3; a weak D match, TRBD2 (5 bases). V was trimmed by 0 bases and J by 1 base, leaving 12 bases between them. Germline V gene lookup returns CDR1 SGDLS and CDR2 YYNGEE. The CDR3 spans 16 residues. The CDR3 bases are TGTGCCAGCAGCGTAGTAGCCAGCGGTGGCACAGATACGCAGTATTTT. Amino acids: CASSVVASGGTDTQYF.